The subject of this entry is one T cell receptor beta chain. Participants' own reports of clinical history determined their cohort assignment. Each recovered donor of Cohort 3 presented with two negative PCRs, clearance, or symptom resolution. Clones were read by immunoSEQ multiplex PCR, and TCRdb kept only the in-frame ones, dropping some. In the table there are around 170,000 clones, 88% of which are singletons. The data belong to a study of blood T cell repertoires in COVID-19. Study as a whole: COVID-19 samples from acute and convalescent phases originated in the United States, Italy and Spain.

This CDR3 has 14 residues. Germline values: CDR1 MDHEN, CDR2 SYDVKM. Between the trimmed V and J ends, which lost 4 bases and 2 bases, there was a span of 11 bases. This receptor was taken from a woman in her late teens or twenties who had recovered from COVID-19. V and J are TRBV28 and TRBJ1-2; perhaps TRBD1 as D (6 bases). The sample comprised PBMCs or T cells enriched from blood (not recorded which). The CDR3 here is CASSSTTGNYGYTF. The DNA of the CDR3 is TGTGCCAGCAGTTCGACGACAGGCAACTATGGCTACACCTTC.